A single sample is the source of the 4 T cell receptor beta chains below, sequenced in a study of T cells in Graves' hyperthyroidism and ophthalmopathy. Regions amplified from RNA transcripts were the TCR beta CDR3 regions. When the TCR CDR3 underwent first-round RT-PCR, the HTBI primer set was used. TCRdb independently ran MiXCR on the multiplex PCR reads; one entry per CDR3 protein. Here the sample spans 300,000 to 400,000 distinct CDR3 sequences, approximately 13% being singletons. Sequenced: blood. The receptors stem from a woman aged 55 to 70 with Graves' hyperthyroidism.

There are a few counts of this clonotype. The chain couples TRBV6-1 to TRBJ1-2; 8 bases are shared with TRBD1. The V segment lost 5 bases and the J segment 3 bases; nucleotides outside the gene matches: 8. The CDR3 covers 15 residues. From germline, CDR1 is MNHNS and CDR2 SASEGT. In nucleotides, the CDR3 is TGTGCCAGCAGTTATTCAGACAGGGGAGACTATGGCTACACCTTC. Its translation: CASSYSDRGDYGYTF.

The table lists this clonotype with many counts. This sequence joins TRBV19 and TRBJ2-7; TRBD2 aligns across 15 bases. The CDR3 contains 17 residues. CDR1 and CDR2 from the germline V gene are LNHDA and SQIVND (reference sequence). With 5 bases clipped from V and 6 bases from J, the junction kept 11 bases outside the gene matches. This CDR3 is CASSPPEGLAGGREQYF. DNA of the CDR3: TGTGCCAGTAGTCCCCCGGAGGGACTAGCGGGAGGACGCGAGCAGTACTTC.

This clonotype has only a few counts. The chain uses TRBV19 and TRBJ1-1; D is ambiguous. Germline V gene sequence: CDR1 LNHDA, CDR2 SQIVND (reference sequence). The CDR3 covers 16 residues. V shed 3 bases and J shed 0 bases, with 14 bases lying between them. The CDR3 coding sequence is TGTGCCAGTAGTATCCCCTTCCCGACCATGAACACTGAAGCTTTCTTT. Encoded protein: CASSIPFPTMNTEAFF.

This clonotype came up many times. The chain is built from TRBV7-6 and TRBJ1-3, with 9 bases that match TRBD1. From germline, CDR1 is SGHVS and CDR2 FNYEAQ. The CDR3 runs 16 residues. V was clipped by 2 bases and J by 3 bases; unmatched bases: 5. The CDR3: CASSLFGDRDGNTIYF. CDR3 DNA sequence: TGTGCCAGCAGCTTATTCGGGGACAGGGATGGAAACACCATATATTTT.